This is a list of T cell receptor beta chains from one sample in a study of naive and memory T cell subsets. One entry per CDR3 protein results from TCRdb running MiXCR on the UMI-ligation and nested PCR reads. Of around 160,000 distinct CDR3 sequences in the sample, 15% to 20% were seen once. The sequencing input was naive CD4+ T cells from blood. These receptors all come from a human donor in good health. The conserved cysteine and the conserved F or W are not part of the CDR3 here. Fields, in order: D gene, V gene, J gene, CDR3 protein. D genes are given only for firm matches.

NA,TRBV3-1,TRBJ2-7,ASSPPGTVLYEQY
TRBD1,TRBV10-3,TRBJ1-2,ATVTGAGSYYGYT
NA,TRBV12-3/TRBV12-4,TRBJ2-2,ASSFWSSDAGELF
TRBD1,TRBV28,TRBJ2-7,ASSLFAGGSHEQY
NA,TRBV28,TRBJ1-4,ASSPQREKLF
TRBD2,TRBV7-6,TRBJ2-3,ASSLAGIDTQY
NA,TRBV25-1,TRBJ2-7,ASSRQDEQY
TRBD1,TRBV14,TRBJ1-1,ASNQGASTEAF
TRBD2,TRBV14,TRBJ2-2,ASSQARTRSNTGELF
TRBD2,TRBV5-5,TRBJ2-1,ASSGRAVTHNEQF
NA,TRBV7-2,TRBJ1-5,ASSLDGGGGNQPQH
TRBD1,TRBV20-1,TRBJ2-1,SARGPDRVNEQF
NA,TRBV20-1,TRBJ2-2,SARGSDTGELF
TRBD2,TRBV6-2/TRBV6-3,TRBJ2-7,ASSYSAGASYEQY
TRBD2,TRBV12-5,TRBJ2-1,ASARRSSGTYNEQF